This paragraph reports one TCR beta chain. What it binds is unknown. Trimming removed 4 bases from V and 0 bases from J, with 16 bases in between. Germline CDR1 is MDHEN and CDR2 is SYDVKM. The CDR3 sequence is 17 residues long. The sample belongs to a study of T cells in Graves' hyperthyroidism and ophthalmopathy. Findings of the study overall: Most thyroid clonotypes with frequency above 0.001 were detected in blood.

RNA transcripts yielded amplified TCR beta CDR3 regions. During a first-round RT-PCR of the TCR CDR3, the HTBI primer set was used. One entry per CDR3 protein results from TCRdb running MiXCR on the multiplex PCR reads. The sample lists some 700,000 distinct CDR3 sequences; 15% to 20% were seen once. The chain links TRBV28 to TRBJ1-5; maybe TRBD1 (6 bases). The sequence was collected from a man between 45 and 60 years old with Graves' hyperthyroidism. Source material: blood. The CDR3 sequence: CASSSMPKDSSNQPQHF. In nucleotides, the CDR3 is TGTGCCAGCAGTTCCATGCCTAAGGACAGTAGCAATCAGCCCCAGCATTTT. The whole variable domain, filled in from reference TRBV28 and TRBJ1-5, reads DVKVTQSSRYLVKRTGEKVFLECVQDMDHENMFWYRQDPGLGLRLIYFSYDVKMKEKGDIPEGYSVSREKKERFSLILESASTNQTSMYLCASSSMPKDSSNQPQHFGDGTRLSIL.